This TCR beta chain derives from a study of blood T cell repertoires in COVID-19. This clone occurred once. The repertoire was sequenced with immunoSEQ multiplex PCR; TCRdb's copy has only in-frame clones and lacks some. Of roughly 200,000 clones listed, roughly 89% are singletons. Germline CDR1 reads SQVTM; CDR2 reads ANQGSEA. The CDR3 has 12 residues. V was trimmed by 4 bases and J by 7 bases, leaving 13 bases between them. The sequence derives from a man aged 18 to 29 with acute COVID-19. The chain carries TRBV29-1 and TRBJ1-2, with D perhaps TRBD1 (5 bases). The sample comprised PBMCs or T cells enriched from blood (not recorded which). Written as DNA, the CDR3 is TGCAGCGTTGTTTCGCAGGGTCGTGGCTACACCTTC. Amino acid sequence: CSVVSQGRGYTF.